The next 11 T cell receptor beta chains were all read from a single sample in a study of cytomegalovirus exposure and HLA in healthy donors. The method was immunoSEQ multiplex PCR; TCRdb's version includes in-frame clones alone and lacks a portion of them. This table has more than 95,000 clones, about nine tenths appearing once. The material sequenced was PBMCs. Every receptor here comes from a man aged 18 to 35 in good health and CMV-seronegative.

This clone was counted only a few times. CDR3 sequence: CASRSWGTSTTDTQYF. CDR3 in DNA: TGTGCCAGCAGAAGTTGGGGCACCTCAACTACAGATACGCAGTATTTT. The chain couples TRBV7-2 to TRBJ2-3, with D possibly matching TRBD1 (5 bases). The V end lost 6 bases, the J end lost 3 bases, and 19 bases lay between the germline ends. The CDR3 is 16 amino acids. Germline CDR1 and CDR2: SGHTA and FQGNSA.

This chain uses TRBV5-4 with TRBJ2-7; 10 nucleotides match TRBD1. After removal of 3 bases from V and 4 bases from J, the junction contained 4 bases not matched to a gene. The germline CDR1 and CDR2 sequences are SGHNT and YYREEE (reference sequence). This CDR3 is 14 amino acids long. The CDR3 region is CASSSRDRGYEQYF. CDR3 in DNA: TGTGCCAGCAGCTCCCGGGACAGGGGTTACGAGCAGTACTTC.

The chain employs TRBV9 and TRBJ2-1, with D maybe TRBD1 (6 bases). V lost 0 bases, J lost 1 base, and 11 bases lay in between. The CDR3 extends over 16 amino acids. CDR1 is SGDLS, CDR2 YYNGEE, per germline. Here the CDR3 reads CASSVAGAVSYNEQFF. CDR3 in DNA: TGTGCCAGCAGCGTAGCAGGGGCTGTGTCCTACAATGAGCAGTTCTTC.

The chain recombines TRBV7-9 with TRBJ1-6; D gene uncertain. Germline V gene sequence: CDR1 SEHNR, CDR2 FQNEAQ (reference sequence). The V gene lost 5 bases and the J gene lost 7 bases, with 12 bases spanning the gap. The CDR3 totals 14 residues. CDR3 sequence: CASSGGRWNSPLHF. The DNA for the CDR3 is TGTGCCAGCAGCGGAGGGAGGTGGAATTCACCCCTCCACTTT.

The chain combines TRBV5-8 with TRBJ2-1; TRBD2 might be the D (5 bases). The V and J ends lost 9 bases and 5 bases respectively, with 12 bases between them. CDR3 length: 12 residues. The germline CDR1 and CDR2 sequences are SGHTS and YDEGEE. The CDR3 region is CATRALDNEQFF. CDR3 sequence (DNA): TGTGCCACGAGGGCATTGGACAATGAGCAGTTCTTC. The full variable domain, with the rest looked up from reference TRBV5-8 and TRBJ2-1, is EAGVTQSPTHLIKTRGQQATLRCSPISGHTSVYWYQQALGLGLQFLLWYDEGEERNRGNFPPRFSGRQFPNYSSELNVNALELEDSALYLCATRALDNEQFFGPGTRLTVL.

The V gene is TRBV4-1, the J gene TRBJ2-7; 10 bases are a match to TRBD1. J lost 4 bases, V lost 3 bases, and 12 bases had no gene match. Germline V gene lookup returns CDR1 MGHRA and CDR2 YSYEKL. CDR3 length: 17 residues. CDR3 sequence: CASSQNRLGTGVYEQYF. Written as DNA, the CDR3 is TGCGCCAGCAGCCAGAATCGCCTCGGGACAGGGGTTTACGAGCAGTACTTC.

This chain uses TRBV6-1 with TRBJ2-5; TRBD1 might be the D (5 bases). CDR1 is MNHNS and CDR2 is SASEGT in the germline V gene. The CDR3 runs 15 residues. The V end lost 10 bases, the J end lost 0 bases, and 18 bases lay between the germline ends. The CDR3 region is CATLERRGDQETQYF. DNA for the CDR3: TGTGCCACCTTGGAGAGAAGGGGCGACCAAGAGACCCAGTACTTC.

On this clone: Germline is not matched at one junction end, which may reflect a read error. The DNA for the CDR3 is TGCGCCAGCAGCCTAACGGGGGGGCCCTATAATGAGCAGTTCTTC. Protein sequence: CASSLTGGPYNEQFF. The gene calls are TRBV4-3 and TRBJ2-1; 8 bases are shared with TRBD2. The CDR3 has 15 residues. In germline, CDR1 is LGHNA, CDR2 YSLEER.

The chain links TRBV19 to TRBJ2-3; D is unclear. V was clipped by 7 bases and J by 2 bases, with 13 bases between them. CDR1 and CDR2 (germline): LNHDA, SQIVND (reference sequence). This CDR3 is 14 amino acids long. The CDR3 is CASTVGSNTDTQYF. The CDR3 DNA reads TGTGCCAGTACGGTGGGTAGCAACACAGATACGCAGTATTTT.

This chain joins TRBV2 and TRBJ1-4; 9 nucleotides match TRBD1. This CDR3 contains 15 residues. With 6 bases clipped from V and 8 bases from J, the junction kept 10 bases outside the gene matches. Germline-derived CDR1 and CDR2 are SNHLY and FYNNEI. The CDR3 sequence is CASSRWGQGTEKLFF. CDR3 nucleotides: TGTGCCAGCAGCCGCTGGGGACAGGGTACGGAAAAACTGTTTTTT.

The V and J genes are TRBV18 and TRBJ1-2; D is possibly TRBD1 (6 bases). Trimming removed 4 bases from V and 6 bases from J, with 18 bases in between. CDR1 and CDR2 (germline): KGHSH, LQKENI. The CDR3 covers 15 residues. CDR3 in amino acids: CASSHRDLRSHGYTF. CDR3 coding DNA: TGTGCCAGCTCACACAGGGACCTAAGGAGTCATGGCTACACCTTC. The entire variable domain, with the rest obtained from reference TRBV18 and TRBJ1-2, is as follows: NAGVMQNPRHLVRRRGQEARLRCSPMKGHSHVYWYRQLPEEGLKFMVYLQKENIIDESGMPKERFSAEFPKEGPSILRIQQVVRGDSAAYFCASSHRDLRSHGYTFGSGTRLTVV.